A selection of T cell receptor beta chains follows, all from one sample in a study of blood T cell repertoires in COVID-19. Assay: immunoSEQ multiplex PCR; the TCRdb copy retains only in-frame clones and omits some. The sample lists 200,000 to 300,000 clones; approximately 84% were seen once. The specimen sequenced was peripheral blood. All receptors derive from a woman aged 25 to 39 who had recovered from COVID-19. Both conserved end residues are part of each CDR3. Fields, in order: V gene, CDR3 protein.

TRBV5-1 | CASSPLGLAGSDTQYF
TRBV6-5 | CASSYVGVGMNTEAFF
TRBV19 | CASAYSVNEQFF
TRBV6-5 | CASMRQGGDGELFF
TRBV5-1 | CASSPGTSGYYNEQFF
TRBV6-5 | CASRLDRVGQETQYF
TRBV7-2 | CASSLVMGGANNEQFF
TRBV4-1 | CASSRIPGQDSSYNEQFF
TRBV3-1/TRBV3-2 | CASSHSGGTDTQYF
TRBV5-1 | CASSFGGTPKIDEQFF
TRBV7-6 | CASSLIENTGELFF
TRBV3-1/TRBV3-2 | CASSEANAYEQYF
TRBV7-9 | CASSLLAGGYEQYF
TRBV7-3 | CASSPTGADTQYF
TRBV14 | CASSQDYAGFRVNYGYTF
TRBV3-1/TRBV3-2 | CAFPLGQSICWVVLYTF
TRBV2 | CASTPWGGETQYF
TRBV6-2/TRBV6-3 | CASSTQDRDRNF
TRBV29-1 | CSALGQGRNYGYTF
TRBV9 | CASSPRTSGGANTGELFF
TRBV5-6 | CASSLDRPYNSPLHF
TRBV3-1/TRBV3-2 | CASSQWGSGKKHNEQFF
TRBV5-1 | CASSGDRGFSYEQYF
TRBV30 | CAWTPGLLSPDTQYF
TRBV7-8 | CASSLAIQGGVYEQYF
TRBV6-6 | CASLGTGDYSNQPQHF
TRBV2 | CASSVEQGNEAFF
TRBV5-1 | CASRSPRTASKISSYNEQFF
TRBV5-4 | CASSLRGLSGGRATYNEQFF
TRBV19 | CATNWDREADTQYF
TRBV7-2 | CASSLKGTSGGAVTQYF
TRBV12-5 | CASVSLPGQGGNEQYF
TRBV19 | CASSSARRGNTIYF
TRBV3-1/TRBV3-2 | CASSLSRSAGTEAFF
TRBV4-2 | CASSRTPGLSGGFGYEQYF
TRBV5-4 | CASSFQGAVGNTIYF
TRBV7-9 | CASSFGGTGKETQYF
TRBV5-4 | CASRRGGEDTQYF
TRBV6-1 | CASSEVVREKLFF
TRBV10-2 | CASSDSQGPLNTGELFF
TRBV7-6 | CASTNSPRDRGHEQYF
TRBV3-1/TRBV3-2 | CASSQDPRSWGGTGELFF
TRBV3-1/TRBV3-2 | CASSQRTSGQETQYF
TRBV4-1 | CASSQERGGYTGELFF
TRBV10-3 | CAISDTYSYEQYF
TRBV3-1/TRBV3-2 | CASSQDNTQYF
TRBV4-3 | CASSHYKREQQGIQPQHF
TRBV4-3 | CASSTWGSGELFF
TRBV5-1 | CASRMGQTNYGYTF
TRBV18 | CASSPLAGENEKLFF
TRBV5-1 | CASSAGTGTYEQYF
TRBV27 | CASSLWQGEDEQFF
TRBV2 | CASGRDSFPYEQYF
TRBV19 | CASHKKMNTEAFF